The sequence of this T cell receptor beta chain was determined in a study of Graves' ophthalmopathy and Graves' hyperthyroidism. CDR3 length: 15 amino acids. Germline-derived CDR1 and CDR2 are SGHVS and FQNEAQ. Trimming stripped 4 bases from V and 1 base from J, with 14 bases between. Amplification of TCR beta CDR3 regions used RNA transcripts. The library came from an HTBI-primed first-round RT-PCR and a second-round multiplex PCR. TCRdb redid the calling of the multiplex PCR reads with MiXCR, one entry per CDR3 protein. The data show some 1.1 million distinct CDR3 sequences, about 35% seen once. The sample holds many counts of this clonotype.

This TCR came from an adult man with Graves' hyperthyroidism. The chain carries TRBV7-8 and TRBJ2-7, with D possibly matching TRBD2 (6 bases). The material sequenced was peripheral blood or thyroid tissue (not recorded which). The CDR3 sequence is CASSSRIGTSYEQYF. In nucleotides, the CDR3 is TGTGCCAGCAGCTCTAGAATCGGGACTTCCTACGAGCAGTACTTC.